The sequence of this T cell receptor (beta chain) was determined in a study of cytomegalovirus exposure and HLA in healthy donors. The wider study: HLA-typed donors were the source of some 85 million unique TCRs, which an early data release held. Genotyping of under 500 donors showed that over 65% belonged to the Caucasian-associated ancestry cluster.

Germline assignment: CDR1 GTSNPN and CDR2 SVGIG (reference sequence). CDR3 size: 16 residues. The V gene end was trimmed by 1 base and the J gene end by 6 bases; junction bases not matched to a gene: 10. Study-wide findings and caveats: For most subjects, TCR beta sequences were reported to predict HLA-A and HLA-B alleles with accuracy.

With respect to this clone: Its antigen is undetermined.

The PCR made use of 60 Vbeta and 13 Jbeta primers. Using immunoSEQ multiplex PCR, the repertoire was profiled, and TCRdb retains in-frame clones only, with some absent. Of under 200,000 clones in the sample, approximately 86% are singletons; the top ten hold around 1%. This clonotype was obtained from a boy younger than 10 in good health and CMV-seronegative. The V call is TRBV30, the J call TRBJ2-7, with TRBD1 identical over 12 bases. Sample: PBMCs. CDR3 in amino acids: CAWSGFSGTGGSEQYF. CDR3 sequence (DNA): TGTGCCTGGAGTGGGTTTTCCGGGACAGGGGGCTCCGAGCAGTACTTC.